A single sample gave rise to the 24 T cell receptor beta chains below, sequenced in a study of blood T cell repertoires in COVID-19. This table comes from immunoSEQ multiplex PCR, and its TCRdb copy is limited to in-frame clones, with some not included. The table lists approximately 120,000 clones, about nine tenths of them singletons. Input material: peripheral blood. All receptors come from a human donor in a cohort sampled during active COVID-19.

The genes are TRBV9 and TRBJ1-1; tentative D call: TRBD1 (5 bases). Trimming cost V 0 bases and J 0 bases, with 12 bases left between them. The V gene's germline CDR1 is SGDLS and CDR2 YYNGEE. The CDR3 extends over 16 amino acids. The CDR3: CASSVGLGGLNTEAFF. The CDR3 DNA reads as TGTGCCAGCAGCGTAGGTCTCGGGGGGTTGAACACTGAAGCTTTCTTT.

The rearrangement joins TRBV28 to TRBJ2-1; tentatively, D is TRBD2 (5 bases). The CDR3 loop spans 15 amino acids. Trimming cost V 7 bases and J 0 bases, with 13 bases left between them. CDR1 is MDHEN and CDR2 is SYDVKM in the germline V gene. CDR3 sequence: CASTQDWSSYNEQFF. The CDR3 DNA follows: TGTGCCAGCACCCAGGACTGGAGCTCCTACAATGAGCAGTTCTTC. Looking up the rest from reference TRBV28 and TRBJ2-1 gives the full variable domain: DVKVTQSSRYLVKRTGEKVFLECVQDMDHENMFWYRQDPGLGLRLIYFSYDVKMKEKGDIPEGYSVSREKKERFSLILESASTNQTSMYLCASTQDWSSYNEQFFGPGTRLTVL.

V usage is TRBV19 and J usage is TRBJ1-1, with D maybe TRBD1 (5 bases). Looked up from germline, CDR1 is LNHDA and CDR2 is SQIVND (reference sequence). The ends were cut back, 3 bases at V and 5 bases at J, with 13 bases in the middle. The CDR3 has 14 amino acids. In nucleotides, the CDR3 is TGTGCCAGTAGTATCACCCCGGGGGGAACTGAAGCTTTCTTT. The encoded protein is CASSITPGGTEAFF.

The chain joins TRBV4-1 to TRBJ2-5; 9 nucleotides match TRBD1. Germline V gene data show CDR1 as MGHRA and CDR2 as YSYEKL. Trimming removed 3 bases from V and 3 bases from J; junction bases left unmatched: 8. The CDR3 runs to 16 residues. The chain's CDR3 is CASSQEDRGGKETQYF. DNA of the CDR3: TGCGCCAGCAGCCAGGAGGACAGGGGAGGTAAAGAGACCCAGTACTTC.

The rearrangement joins TRBV5-6 to TRBJ2-7; no clear D. The CDR3 extends over 14 amino acids. Germline V gene data show CDR1 as SGHDT and CDR2 as YYEEEE. V lost 2 bases and J lost 1, with 10 bases in between. The CDR3 loop reads CASSFADTSYEQYF. The CDR3 DNA reads as TGTGCCAGCAGCTTTGCCGACACTTCCTACGAGCAGTACTTC.

The rearrangement links TRBV11-2 to TRBJ1-2, with a possible D match to TRBD1 (6 bases). Germline CDR1 SGHAT, CDR2 FQNNGV. The CDR3 runs to 13 residues. The V gene lost 7 bases and the J gene lost 0 bases, with 9 bases spanning the gap. The chain's CDR3 is CASTPGANYGYTF. CDR3 nucleotides: TGTGCCAGCACGCCAGGGGCTAACTATGGCTACACCTTC.

J is TRBJ2-4 and V is TRBV4-1; 10 bases line up with TRBD2. CDR3 length: 21 residues. Trimming removed 0 bases from V and 2 bases from J; junction bases left unmatched: 16. Germline V gene sequence: CDR1 MGHRA, CDR2 YSYEKL. The CDR3 loop reads CASSQELAASGRADSKNIQYF. In DNA, the CDR3 is TGCGCCAGCAGCCAAGAATTGGCGGCTAGCGGGAGAGCCGACTCCAAAAACATTCAGTACTTC.

This clone was observed a single time. The chain combines TRBV5-1 with TRBJ2-1; 8 bases are a match to TRBD2. V trimming: 0 bases; J trimming: 2 bases; junction bases outside the gene matches: 16. CDR3 length: 20 residues. Germline CDR1 SGHRS, CDR2 YFSETQ. CDR3 sequence reads: CASSLVFSSSGGLPYNEQFF. CDR3 nucleotides: TGCGCCAGCAGCTTGGTTTTTAGTAGTTCGGGAGGGCTACCCTACAATGAGCAGTTCTTC.

The rearrangement links TRBV28 to TRBJ1-1; D gene unclear. With 4 bases removed from V and 6 bases from J, the gap between germline ends came to 9 bases. The CDR3 sequence is 12 residues long. CDR1 MDHEN and CDR2 SYDVKM come from the germline V gene. CDR3 region: CASSSGLAEAFF. In nucleotides, the CDR3 is TGTGCCAGCAGTTCGGGTCTGGCTGAAGCTTTCTTT.

The J gene is TRBJ1-1, the V gene TRBV5-1; D might be TRBD1 (5 bases). Germline V gene data show CDR1 as SGHRS and CDR2 as YFSETQ. The CDR3 covers 16 residues. The V end was cut by 1 base, the J end by 0 bases, with 13 bases between. CDR3 sequence reads: CASSLNSDRLNTEAFF. CDR3 nucleotides: TGCGCCAGCAGCTTGAATAGTGACAGATTGAACACTGAAGCTTTCTTT.

To note about this clone: Distinct nucleotide sequences in the sample also encode this CDR3. The rearrangement uses TRBV12-3 or TRBV12-4 and TRBJ1-2, with a tentative D call TRBD1 (5 bases). The CDR3 runs 13 residues. V was pared by 3 bases and J by 2 bases, with 7 bases between. The CDR3 spells CASSFQGNYGYTF. CDR3 bases: TGTGCCAGCAGTTTTCAGGGAAACTATGGCTACACCTTC.

This sequence joins TRBV28 and TRBJ1-5; D may be TRBD1 (6 bases). The CDR3 length is 13 residues. Deletions cut 2 bases from V and 11 bases from J, with 13 bases between. Germline CDR1 MDHEN, CDR2 SYDVKM. Here the CDR3 DNA reads TGTGCCAGCAGTTTACAGGGGCCCCCTTCCCAGCATTTT. This sequence encodes CASSLQGPPSQHF.

The chain recombines TRBV5-1 with TRBJ2-7, with 9 bases matching TRBD2. V shed 3 bases, J shed 1 base, and the junction held 2 bases outside the gene matches. Looked up from germline, CDR1 is SGHRS and CDR2 is YFSETQ. This CDR3 is built from 14 residues. Written as DNA, the CDR3 is TGCGCCAGCAGCTCAGCGGGAGGTTCCTACGAGCAGTACTTC. Translated: CASSSAGGSYEQYF.

The chain employs TRBV3-1 (or the pseudogene TRBV3-2) and TRBJ1-3; D is unresolved. The V end was cut by 6 bases, the J end by 4 bases, with 13 bases between. The CDR3 is 14 residues long. Per the germline V gene, CDR1 is LGHDT and CDR2 is YNNKEL (reference sequence). For the CDR3, the DNA is TGTGCCAGCAGAGGGAGGGCGCCAGGAAACACCATATATTTT. It translates to CASRGRAPGNTIYF.

V and J are TRBV6-5 and TRBJ1-1; 9 bases agree with TRBD1. The CDR3 extends over 14 amino acids. Trimming took 8 bases from V and 5 from J; bases not matched to a gene: 9. Germline V CDR1 and CDR2: MNHEY, SVGAGI. The chain's CDR3 is CASGGGQGVTEAFF. DNA of the CDR3: TGTGCCAGCGGGGGGGGACAGGGTGTTACTGAAGCTTTCTTT.

This rearrangement joins TRBV12-3 or TRBV12-4 to TRBJ1-5; TRBD1 is a possible D gene (5 bases). V lost 4 bases, J lost 7 bases, and 11 bases lay in between. The CDR3 spans 13 residues. The CDR3 reads CASSSRVGQPQHF. The CDR3, as DNA: TGTGCCAGCAGTTCCAGGGTCGGGCAGCCCCAGCATTTT.

The chain recombines TRBV9 with TRBJ1-5, with 7 bases matching TRBD1. The ends lost 4 bases at V and 7 bases at J; junction bases unmatched: 8. Germline CDR1 reads SGDLS; CDR2 reads YYNGEE. The CDR3 consists of 14 residues. Here the CDR3 reads CASSPTGLGQPQHF. DNA of the CDR3: TGTGCCAGCAGCCCGACAGGGTTGGGGCAGCCCCAGCATTTT.

This clone turned up a few times. This rearrangement joins TRBV19 to TRBJ2-1, with 12 positions matching TRBD2. V lost 4 bases to trimming and J lost 7 bases; unmatched junction nucleotides: 17. The CDR3 consists of 19 residues. In germline, CDR1 is LNHDA, CDR2 SQIVND (reference sequence). CDR3 in DNA: TGTGCCAGTAGTAACCTAGCGGGAGGGCCTAACCCTAACGGTAATGAGCAGTTCTTC. It specifies CASSNLAGGPNPNGNEQFF.

This chain links TRBV19 with TRBJ1-4; TRBD1 matches at 8 bases. The CDR3 loop spans 14 amino acids. Looked up from germline, CDR1 is LNHDA and CDR2 is SQIVND (reference sequence). V dropped 11 bases and J dropped 8; count of bases not matched to a gene: 13. CDR3 sequence reads: CASERTGSEEKLFF. Here the CDR3 DNA reads TGTGCCTCGGAACGGACAGGGTCGGAGGAAAAACTGTTTTTT.

The J gene is TRBJ1-4, the V gene TRBV2; TRBD1 is a possible D gene (6 bases). CDR3 size: 14 residues. Trimming pared 7 bases from V and 6 bases from J, leaving 15 bases between. Germline values: CDR1 SNHLY, CDR2 FYNNEI. CDR3 DNA: TGTGCCAGCATTGATCACAGGGCGTATGAAAAACTGTTTTTT. It encodes CASIDHRAYEKLFF.

V usage is TRBV18 and J usage is TRBJ2-2, with D perhaps matching TRBD2 (5 bases). This CDR3 is 12 amino acids long. Germline lookup yields CDR1 KGHSH and CDR2 LQKENI. Trimming took off 5 bases at V and 7 bases at J, with 8 bases between the two ends. The CDR3 protein is CASSGRGGELFF. The CDR3 nucleotides are TGTGCCAGCTCAGGCCGGGGCGGGGAGCTGTTTTTT.

The rearrangement joins TRBV23-1 to TRBJ2-6, with TRBD1 identical over 12 bases. TRBV23-1 is labeled an ORF, and its function is uncertain. The CDR3 sequence is 16 residues long. The junction had 6 bases not matched to a gene; V was cut back by 11 bases and J by 1 base. The CDR3 nucleotides read TGCGCCGAGCGGGGACAGGGGGCTTCTGGGGCCAACGTCCTGACTTTC. This translates into CAERGQGASGANVLTF.

V is TRBV7-2 and J is TRBJ1-2; D might be TRBD1 (5 bases). V dropped 2 bases and J dropped 4 bases, with 14 bases sitting between them. Germline V lookup: CDR1 SGHTA, CDR2 FQGNSA. The CDR3 sequence is 15 residues long. CDR3 bases: TGTGCCAGCAGCTTAATTTGGGGCACGGGCTATGGCTACACCTTC. Translation: CASSLIWGTGYGYTF.

The count of this clone is one. The chain joins TRBV3-1 (or the pseudogene TRBV3-2) to TRBJ1-2, with 10 bases fitting TRBD1. The CDR3 covers 19 residues. V was clipped by 4 bases and J by 4 bases; unmatched bases: 18. Germline V gives CDR1 LGHDT, CDR2 YNNKEL (reference sequence). This CDR3 reads CASSLSDPGQGFLFYGYTF. The CDR3 DNA is TGTGCCAGCAGCCTGAGCGACCCGGGACAGGGGTTTCTGTTCTATGGCTACACCTTC.